This T cell receptor beta chain was recovered during a study of T cells after yellow fever vaccination. TCR cDNA, made by 5'RACE template switching, carried an added universal primer site and UMIs. One entry per CDR3 protein results from TCRdb running MiXCR on the 5' RACE reads. The sample holds approximately 250,000 distinct CDR3 sequences, about 5.2% seen once. Whole-study findings and limits: A limited proportion of clonotypes was detected within both the CD4 and CD8 compartments. Any FACS-sorted repertoire could hold abundant clonotypes that contaminate it from the bulk population. Most primary-vaccination clones reappeared after the booster (about 97% CD4, more than 70% CD8).

V shed 3 bases and J shed 4 bases, with 21 bases lying between them. Germline CDR1 SNHLY, CDR2 FYNNEI. The CDR3 is made up of 17 amino acids. With respect to this clonotype: The antigen is undetermined.

The chain has TRBV2 and TRBJ1-1, with a weak D call TRBD1 (5 bases). Sample: CD4+ T cells sorted from PBMCs, taken on the day of the yellow fever booster vaccination. The sequence came from a man aged 18 to 35 who received the YFV17D yellow fever vaccine. CDR3 sequence: CASSEPPQGTFGTEAFF. In DNA, the CDR3 is TGTGCCAGCAGTGAGCCCCCCCAGGGAACATTCGGCACTGAAGCTTTCTTT.